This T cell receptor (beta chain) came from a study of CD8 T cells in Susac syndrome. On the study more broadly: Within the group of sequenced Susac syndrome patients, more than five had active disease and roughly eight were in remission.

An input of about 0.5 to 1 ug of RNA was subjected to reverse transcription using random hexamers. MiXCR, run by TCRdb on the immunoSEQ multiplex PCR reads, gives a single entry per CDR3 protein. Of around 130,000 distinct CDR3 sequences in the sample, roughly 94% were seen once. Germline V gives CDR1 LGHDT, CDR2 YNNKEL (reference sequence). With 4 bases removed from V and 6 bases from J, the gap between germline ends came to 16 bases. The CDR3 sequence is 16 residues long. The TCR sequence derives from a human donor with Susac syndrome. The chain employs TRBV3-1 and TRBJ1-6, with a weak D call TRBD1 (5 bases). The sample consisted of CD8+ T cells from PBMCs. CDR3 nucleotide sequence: TGTGCCAGCAGCCCCACCTCGGAGGGGAGTAATTCACCCCTCCACTTT. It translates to CASSPTSEGSNSPLHF. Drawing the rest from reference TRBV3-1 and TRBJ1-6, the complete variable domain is DTAVSQTPKYLVTQMGNDKSIKCEQNLGHDTMYWYKQDSKKFLKIMFSYNNKELIINETVPNRFSPKSPDKAHLNLHINSLELGDSAVYFCASSPTSEGSNSPLHFGNGTRLTVT.